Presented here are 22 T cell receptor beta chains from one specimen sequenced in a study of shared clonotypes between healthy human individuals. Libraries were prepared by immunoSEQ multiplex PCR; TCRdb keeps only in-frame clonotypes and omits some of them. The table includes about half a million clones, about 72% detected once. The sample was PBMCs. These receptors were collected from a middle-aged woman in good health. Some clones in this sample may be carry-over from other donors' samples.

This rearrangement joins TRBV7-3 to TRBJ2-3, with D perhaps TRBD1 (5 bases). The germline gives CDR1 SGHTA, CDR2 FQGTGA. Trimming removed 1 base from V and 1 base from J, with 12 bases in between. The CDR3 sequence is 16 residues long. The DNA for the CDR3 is TGTGCCAGCAGCTTAATGGGCAGGGCGGGCACAGATACGCAGTATTTT. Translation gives CASSLMGRAGTDTQYF.

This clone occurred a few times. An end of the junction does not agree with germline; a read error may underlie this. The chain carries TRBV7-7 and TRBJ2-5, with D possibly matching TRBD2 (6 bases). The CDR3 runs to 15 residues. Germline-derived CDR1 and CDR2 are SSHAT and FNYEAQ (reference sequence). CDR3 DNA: TGTGCTAGCAGCTTAGGCGCTAGCGACCAAGAGACCCAGTACTTC. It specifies CASSLGASDQETQYF.

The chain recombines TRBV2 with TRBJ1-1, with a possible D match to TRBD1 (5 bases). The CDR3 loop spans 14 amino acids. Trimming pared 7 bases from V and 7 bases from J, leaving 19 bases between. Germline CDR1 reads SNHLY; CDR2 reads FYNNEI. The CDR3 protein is CASTEGGDGFEAFF. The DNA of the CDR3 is TGTGCCAGCACCGAGGGAGGGGATGGGTTTGAAGCTTTCTTT.

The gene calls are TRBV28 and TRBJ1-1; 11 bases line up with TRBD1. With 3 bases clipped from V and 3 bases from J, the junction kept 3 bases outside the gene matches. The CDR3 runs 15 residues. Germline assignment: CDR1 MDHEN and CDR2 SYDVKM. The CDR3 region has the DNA TGTGCCAGCAGTTTCCGGACAGGGGGCGACACTGAAGCTTTCTTT. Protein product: CASSFRTGGDTEAFF. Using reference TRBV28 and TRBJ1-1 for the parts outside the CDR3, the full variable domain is DVKVTQSSRYLVKRTGEKVFLECVQDMDHENMFWYRQDPGLGLRLIYFSYDVKMKEKGDIPEGYSVSREKKERFSLILESASTNQTSMYLCASSFRTGGDTEAFFGQGTRLTVV.

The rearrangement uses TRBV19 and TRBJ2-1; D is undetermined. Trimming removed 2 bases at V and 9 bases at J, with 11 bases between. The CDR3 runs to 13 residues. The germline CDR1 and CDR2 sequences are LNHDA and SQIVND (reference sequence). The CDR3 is CASSIKWNSEQFF. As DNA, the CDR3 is TGTGCCAGTAGTATAAAATGGAACAGTGAGCAGTTCTTC.

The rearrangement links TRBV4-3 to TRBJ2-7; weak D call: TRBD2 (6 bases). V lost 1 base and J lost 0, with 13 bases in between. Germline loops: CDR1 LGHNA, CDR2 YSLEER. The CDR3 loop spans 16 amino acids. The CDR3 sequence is CASSQASSENSYEQYF. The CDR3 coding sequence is TGCGCCAGCAGCCAAGCCTCTAGCGAAAACTCCTACGAGCAGTACTTC.

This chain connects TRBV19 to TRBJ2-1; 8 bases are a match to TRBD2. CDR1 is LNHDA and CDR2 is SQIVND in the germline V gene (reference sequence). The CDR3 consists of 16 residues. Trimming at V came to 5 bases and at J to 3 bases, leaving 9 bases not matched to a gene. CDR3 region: CASSLVSGSFYNEQFF. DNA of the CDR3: TGTGCCAGTAGTCTAGTAAGCGGGAGTTTCTACAATGAGCAGTTCTTC.

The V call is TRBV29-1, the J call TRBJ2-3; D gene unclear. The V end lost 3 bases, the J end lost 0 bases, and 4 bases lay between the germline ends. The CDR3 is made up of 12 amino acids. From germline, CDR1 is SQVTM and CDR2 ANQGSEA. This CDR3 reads CSVEDSTDTQYF. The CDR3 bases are TGCAGCGTTGAGGACAGCACAGATACGCAGTATTTT.

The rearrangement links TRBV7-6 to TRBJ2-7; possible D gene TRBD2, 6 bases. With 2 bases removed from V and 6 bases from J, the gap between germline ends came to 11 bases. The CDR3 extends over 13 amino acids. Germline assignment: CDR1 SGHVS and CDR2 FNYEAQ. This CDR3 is CASSLIWDSEQYF. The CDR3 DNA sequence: TGTGCCAGCAGCTTAATTTGGGACTCCGAGCAGTACTTC.

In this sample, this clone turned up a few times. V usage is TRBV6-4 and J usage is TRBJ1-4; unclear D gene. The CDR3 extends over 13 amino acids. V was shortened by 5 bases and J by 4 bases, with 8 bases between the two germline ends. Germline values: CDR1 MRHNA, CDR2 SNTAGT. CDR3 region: CASSSEFNEKLFF. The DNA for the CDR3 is TGTGCCAGCAGTTCCGAGTTTAATGAAAAACTGTTTTTT.

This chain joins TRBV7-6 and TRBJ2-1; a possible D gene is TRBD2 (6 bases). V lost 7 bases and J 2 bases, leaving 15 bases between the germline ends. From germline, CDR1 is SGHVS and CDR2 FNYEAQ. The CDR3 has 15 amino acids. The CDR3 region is CASTKSGSTYNEQFF. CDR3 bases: TGTGCCAGCACCAAAAGCGGGTCTACCTACAATGAGCAGTTCTTC. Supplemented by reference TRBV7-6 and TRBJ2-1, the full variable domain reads GAGVSQSPRYKVTKRGQDVALRCDPISGHVSLYWYRQALGQGPEFLTYFNYEAQQDKSGLPNDRFSAERPEGSISTLTIQRTEQRDSAMYRCASTKSGSTYNEQFFGPGTRLTVL.

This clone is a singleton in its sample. The CDR3 loop reads CASSPLDVHEQYF. The CDR3 DNA follows: TGTGCCAGCAGCCCGTTGGACGTCCACGAGCAGTACTTC. The J gene is TRBJ2-7, the V gene TRBV7-6, with D unresolved. V shed 5 bases and J shed 5 bases, with 13 bases lying between them. This CDR3 spans 13 amino acids. Germline CDR1 and CDR2: SGHVS and FNYEAQ. The full variable domain, in which reference TRBV7-6 and TRBJ2-7 provide the parts outside the CDR3, is GAGVSQSPRYKVTKRGQDVALRCDPISGHVSLYWYRQALGQGPEFLTYFNYEAQQDKSGLPNDRFSAERPEGSISTLTIQRTEQRDSAMYRCASSPLDVHEQYFGPGTRLTVT.

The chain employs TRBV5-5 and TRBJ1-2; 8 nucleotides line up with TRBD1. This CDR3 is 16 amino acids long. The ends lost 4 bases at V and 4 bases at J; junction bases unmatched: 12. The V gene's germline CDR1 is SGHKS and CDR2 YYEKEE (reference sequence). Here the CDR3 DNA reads TGTGCCAGCAGCCCCACCGGGACAGGAGTTCTCTATGGCTACACCTTC. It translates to CASSPTGTGVLYGYTF.

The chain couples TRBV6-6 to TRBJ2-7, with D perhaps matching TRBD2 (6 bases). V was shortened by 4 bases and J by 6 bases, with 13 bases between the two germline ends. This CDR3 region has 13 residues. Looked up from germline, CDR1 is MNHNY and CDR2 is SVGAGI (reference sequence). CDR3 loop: CASSSTGLGEQYF. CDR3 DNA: TGTGCCAGCAGTTCGACGGGACTTGGCGAGCAGTACTTC.

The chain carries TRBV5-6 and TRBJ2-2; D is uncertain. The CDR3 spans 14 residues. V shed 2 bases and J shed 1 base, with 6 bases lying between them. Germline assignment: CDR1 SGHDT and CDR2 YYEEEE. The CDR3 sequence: CASSFEQNTGELFF. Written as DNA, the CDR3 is TGTGCCAGCAGCTTCGAACAGAACACCGGGGAGCTGTTTTTT.

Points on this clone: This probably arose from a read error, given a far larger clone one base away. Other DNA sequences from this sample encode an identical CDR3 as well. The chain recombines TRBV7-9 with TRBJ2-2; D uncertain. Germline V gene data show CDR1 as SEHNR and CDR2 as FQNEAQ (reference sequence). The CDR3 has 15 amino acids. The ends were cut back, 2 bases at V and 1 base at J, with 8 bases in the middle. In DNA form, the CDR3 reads TGTGCCAGCAGCTTATTGACGGGGAACACCGGGGAGCTGTTTTTT. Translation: CASSLLTGNTGELFF.

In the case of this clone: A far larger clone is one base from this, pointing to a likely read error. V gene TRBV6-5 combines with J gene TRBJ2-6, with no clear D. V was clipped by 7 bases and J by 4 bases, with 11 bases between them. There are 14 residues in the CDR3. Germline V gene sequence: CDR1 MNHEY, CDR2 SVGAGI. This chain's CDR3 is CASNSFIGANVLTF. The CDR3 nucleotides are TGTGCCAGCAATTCGTTTATCGGGGCCAACGTCCTGACTTTC.

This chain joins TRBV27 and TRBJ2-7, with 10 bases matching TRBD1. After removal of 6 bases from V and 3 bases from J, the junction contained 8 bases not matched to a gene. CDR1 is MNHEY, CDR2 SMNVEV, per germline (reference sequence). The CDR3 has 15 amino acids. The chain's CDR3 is CASRRPGQGYYEQYF. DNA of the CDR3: TGTGCCAGCAGGCGTCCGGGACAGGGGTACTACGAGCAGTACTTC.

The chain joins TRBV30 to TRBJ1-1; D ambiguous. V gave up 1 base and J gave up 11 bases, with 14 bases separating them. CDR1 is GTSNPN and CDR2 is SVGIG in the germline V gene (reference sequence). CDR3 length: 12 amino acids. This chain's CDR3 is CAWSESHRRAFF. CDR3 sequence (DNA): TGTGCCTGGAGTGAATCCCATCGCAGGGCTTTCTTT.

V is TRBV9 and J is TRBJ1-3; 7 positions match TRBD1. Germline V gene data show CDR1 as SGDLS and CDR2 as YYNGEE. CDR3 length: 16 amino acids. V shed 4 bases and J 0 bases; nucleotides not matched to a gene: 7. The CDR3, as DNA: TGTGCCAGCAGCCAGGGGGGGCCGCGCTCTGGAAACACCATATATTTT. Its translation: CASSQGGPRSGNTIYF.

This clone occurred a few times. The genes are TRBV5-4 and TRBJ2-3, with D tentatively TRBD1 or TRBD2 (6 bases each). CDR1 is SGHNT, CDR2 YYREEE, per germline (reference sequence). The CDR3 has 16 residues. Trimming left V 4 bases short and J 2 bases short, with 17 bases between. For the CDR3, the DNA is TGTGCCAGCAGCCGGGAGATCACAGGGTTCACAGATACGCAGTATTTT. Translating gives CASSREITGFTDTQYF.

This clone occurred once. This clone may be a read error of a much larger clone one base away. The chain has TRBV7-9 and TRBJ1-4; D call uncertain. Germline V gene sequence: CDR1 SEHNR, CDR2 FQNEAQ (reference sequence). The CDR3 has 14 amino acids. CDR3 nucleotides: TGTGCCAGCAGCTTGACCTCAACTAATGAAAGACTGTTTTTT. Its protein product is CASSLTSTNERLFF.